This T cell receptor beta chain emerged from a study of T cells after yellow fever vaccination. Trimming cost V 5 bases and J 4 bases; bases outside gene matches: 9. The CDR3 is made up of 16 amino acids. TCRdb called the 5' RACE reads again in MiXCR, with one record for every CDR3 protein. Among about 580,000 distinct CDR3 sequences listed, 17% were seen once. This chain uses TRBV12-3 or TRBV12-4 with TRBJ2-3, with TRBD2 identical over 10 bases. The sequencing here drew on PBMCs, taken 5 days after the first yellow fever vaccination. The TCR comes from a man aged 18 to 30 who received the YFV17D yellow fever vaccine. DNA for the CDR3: TGTGCCAGCAGTCCAGCGGGGGGGCCATCGTCAGATACGCAGTATTTT. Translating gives CASSPAGGPSSDTQYF.